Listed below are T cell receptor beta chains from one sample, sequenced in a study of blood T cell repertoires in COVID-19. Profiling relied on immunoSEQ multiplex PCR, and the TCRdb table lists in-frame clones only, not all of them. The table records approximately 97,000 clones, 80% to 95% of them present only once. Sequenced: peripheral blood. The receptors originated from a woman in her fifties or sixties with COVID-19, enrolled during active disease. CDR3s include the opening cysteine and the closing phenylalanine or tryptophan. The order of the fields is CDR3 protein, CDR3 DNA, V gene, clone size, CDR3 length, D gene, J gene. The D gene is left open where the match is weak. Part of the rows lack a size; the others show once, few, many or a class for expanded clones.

cdr3_aa: CATSDTGGDLNSPLHF; cdr3_nt: TGTGCCACCAGTGATACAGGGGGCGACCTTAATTCACCCCTCCACTTT; v_call: TRBV24-1; clone_size: once; cdr3_length: 16; d_call: TRBD1; j_call: TRBJ1-6
cdr3_aa: CASSPNEVGERGGKNIQYF; cdr3_nt: TGTGCCAGCTCACCCAATGAAGTAGGAGAGAGAGGGGGCAAAAACATTCAGTACTTC; v_call: TRBV18; clone_size: once; cdr3_length: 19; d_call: -; j_call: TRBJ2-4
cdr3_aa: CAWDNRARELFF; cdr3_nt: TGTGCCTGGGATAACAGGGCTCGGGAGCTGTTTTTT; v_call: TRBV30; clone_size: -; cdr3_length: 12; d_call: -; j_call: TRBJ2-2
cdr3_aa: CASSLAGGPSYNEQFF; cdr3_nt: TGCGCCAGCAGCCTAGCGGGGGGGCCTTCCTACAATGAGCAGTTCTTC; v_call: TRBV4-1; clone_size: -; cdr3_length: 16; d_call: TRBD2; j_call: TRBJ2-1
cdr3_aa: CASSQDYRTSGELFF; cdr3_nt: TGTGCCAGCAGCCAAGATTACAGGACCTCCGGGGAGCTGTTTTTT; v_call: TRBV3-1/TRBV3-2; clone_size: -; cdr3_length: 15; d_call: -; j_call: TRBJ2-2
cdr3_aa: CASSFPFYEQYF; cdr3_nt: TGTGCCAGCAGCTTTCCGTTCTACGAGCAGTACTTC; v_call: TRBV11-2; clone_size: few; cdr3_length: 12; d_call: -; j_call: TRBJ2-7
cdr3_aa: CASSLWGRTGGQPQHF; cdr3_nt: TGTGCCAGCAGCTTATGGGGTAGGACAGGAGGGCAGCCCCAGCATTTT; v_call: TRBV7-2; clone_size: -; cdr3_length: 16; d_call: TRBD1; j_call: TRBJ1-5
cdr3_aa: CASSASEASGYTF; cdr3_nt: TGTGCCAGCAGTGCCTCAGAGGCAAGTGGCTACACCTTC; v_call: TRBV27; clone_size: -; cdr3_length: 13; d_call: -; j_call: TRBJ1-2
cdr3_aa: CASSLSGTQGGGYTF; cdr3_nt: TGCGCCAGCAGCCTTTCCGGGACTCAGGGCGGTGGCTACACCTTC; v_call: TRBV5-1; clone_size: -; cdr3_length: 15; d_call: -; j_call: TRBJ1-2
cdr3_aa: CASSGAGTHSYNEQFF; cdr3_nt: TGTGCCAGCAGCGGGGCGGGGACCCACTCCTACAATGAGCAGTTCTTC; v_call: TRBV7-9; clone_size: -; cdr3_length: 16; d_call: -; j_call: TRBJ2-1
cdr3_aa: CASSYRQGLGSPLHF; cdr3_nt: TGTGCCAGCAGTTACAGACAGGGGTTAGGCTCACCCCTCCACTTT; v_call: TRBV6-5; clone_size: once; cdr3_length: 15; d_call: TRBD1; j_call: TRBJ1-6
cdr3_aa: CAWSVRSGYNEQFF; cdr3_nt: TGTGCCTGGAGTGTTCGAAGCGGCTACAATGAGCAGTTCTTC; v_call: TRBV30; clone_size: -; cdr3_length: 14; d_call: -; j_call: TRBJ2-1
cdr3_aa: CASSLQGDYGYTF; cdr3_nt: TGTGCCAGCAGTCTACAGGGCGACTATGGCTACACCTTC; v_call: TRBV6-5; clone_size: -; cdr3_length: 13; d_call: -; j_call: TRBJ1-2
cdr3_aa: CASSDPHRQVTYGYTF; cdr3_nt: TGTGCCAGCAGTGATCCCCACCGACAGGTTACTTATGGCTACACCTTC; v_call: TRBV2; clone_size: -; cdr3_length: 16; d_call: -; j_call: TRBJ1-2
cdr3_aa: CASTREGVAEAFF; cdr3_nt: TGTGCCAGCACCCGGGAGGGGGTAGCTGAAGCTTTCTTT; v_call: TRBV6-5; clone_size: -; cdr3_length: 13; d_call: -; j_call: TRBJ1-1
cdr3_aa: CASSSPGQGASPLHF; cdr3_nt: TGTGCCAGCAGTTCCCCGGGACAGGGGGCTTCACCCCTCCACTTT; v_call: TRBV28; clone_size: -; cdr3_length: 15; d_call: TRBD1; j_call: TRBJ1-6
cdr3_aa: CASSLGTSGVDTQYF; cdr3_nt: TGTGCCAGCAGCTTAGGGACTAGCGGGGTTGATACGCAGTATTTT; v_call: TRBV7-2; clone_size: -; cdr3_length: 15; d_call: TRBD2; j_call: TRBJ2-3
cdr3_aa: CASSLTGIEQFF; cdr3_nt: TGTGCCAGCAGCTTGACAGGAATCGAGCAGTTCTTC; v_call: TRBV11-2; clone_size: -; cdr3_length: 12; d_call: -; j_call: TRBJ2-1
cdr3_aa: CASSLLGGRQPQHF; cdr3_nt: TGTGCCAGCAGTTTATTGGGGGGGCGCCAGCCCCAGCATTTT; v_call: TRBV27; clone_size: once; cdr3_length: 14; d_call: -; j_call: TRBJ1-5
cdr3_aa: CASSEAYEQYF; cdr3_nt: TGTGCCAGCAGTGAGGCTTACGAGCAGTACTTC; v_call: TRBV6-1; clone_size: -; cdr3_length: 11; d_call: -; j_call: TRBJ2-7
cdr3_aa: CASSYELDQETQYF; cdr3_nt: TGCGCCAGCAGCTACGAACTAGATCAAGAGACCCAGTACTTC; v_call: TRBV5-1; clone_size: -; cdr3_length: 14; d_call: -; j_call: TRBJ2-5
cdr3_aa: CASSFGILAGGRREQYF; cdr3_nt: TGTGCCAGCAGCTTTGGGATTTTGGCGGGGGGGCGGAGAGAGCAGTACTTC; v_call: TRBV11-3; clone_size: -; cdr3_length: 17; d_call: TRBD2; j_call: TRBJ2-7
cdr3_aa: CSVDPGQGRYGYTF; cdr3_nt: TGCAGCGTTGATCCCGGACAGGGAAGGTATGGCTACACCTTC; v_call: TRBV29-1; clone_size: few; cdr3_length: 14; d_call: TRBD1; j_call: TRBJ1-2
cdr3_aa: CASASLVTSGGAGELFF; cdr3_nt: TGTGCTAGTGCCTCCCTCGTGACTAGCGGGGGGGCCGGGGAGCTGTTTTTT; v_call: TRBV12-5; clone_size: -; cdr3_length: 17; d_call: TRBD2; j_call: TRBJ2-2
cdr3_aa: CASSLVSGNTIYF; cdr3_nt: TGCGCCAGCAGCTTGGTCAGTGGAAACACCATATATTTT; v_call: TRBV5-1; clone_size: -; cdr3_length: 13; d_call: -; j_call: TRBJ1-3